The sample holds one count of the clone carrying this TCR beta chain. Its matching antigen is unknown. The data originate from a study of shared clonotypes between healthy human individuals. Study-wide points: Around 5.4% of naive CD4 clonotypes were common to a handful of donors.

Germline V gene data show CDR1 as ENHRY and CDR2 as SYGVKD. This CDR3 has 13 amino acids. V was pared by 4 bases and J by 6 bases, with 12 bases between. Profiled with immunoSEQ multiplex PCR; TCRdb holds only in-frame clones, not every one. The sample shows 950,000 to 1,100,000 clones, roughly 70% of them seen only once. The V and J genes are TRBV10-3 and TRBJ1-2; possibly TRBD1 for D (5 bases). The sequenced sample consisted of memory CD4+ T cells sorted from blood. Documented subset: CD45RA-negative fraction. The TCR originated in a man aged 18 to 30 in good health. The DNA for the CDR3 is TGTGCCATCAGTGTATCCAGGGATGATGGCTACACCTTC. The encoded protein is CAISVSRDDGYTF.